This T cell receptor beta chain was captured by sequencing in a study of human T cells and chemical hapten exposure. Study details: The patients were mostly female; they had alopecia areata, totalis or universalis. Study-wide results and caveats: Donor immune responses may differ from healthy people's, since all donors had alopecia. In comparison with controls, expanded TCRs gave rise to a significantly larger number of large CDR3 similarity clusters.

TCRdb called the RACE reads again in MiXCR, with one record for every CDR3 protein. The table records about 190,000 distinct CDR3 sequences, 20% to 25% of them present only once. Germline CDR1 SQVTM, CDR2 ANQGSEA. This CDR3 contains 13 residues. V shed 7 bases, J shed 2 bases, and the junction held 6 bases outside the gene matches. As to time point: patch test 3, about 24 weeks after DPC sensitization. Noted treatment: therapeutic diphenylcyclopropenone sensitization with weekly scalp DPC. Unfractionated whole blood was the source from which total RNA was extracted. Only a few counts were recorded for this clonotype. Its antigen is as yet unknown.

The genes are TRBV29-1 and TRBJ2-3, with 7 positions matching TRBD1. This specimen consisted of whole blood, obtained in connection with sensitization to the hapten diphenylcyclopropenone (DPC). This clonotype was sampled from a woman aged 35 to 49 with alopecia areata. Some clones in this sample may be carry-over from other donors' samples. The CDR3 bases are TGCAGCGCAAAGGGACAGCACACAGATACGCAGTATTTT. This codes for CSAKGQHTDTQYF.